The 19 T cell receptor beta chains below were found in one sample sequenced in a study of blood T cells in healthy people across ages. The second PCR ran roughly 6 to 11 cycles with a sample-barcoded 5' primer and J-beta primers. TCRdb called the 5' RACE reads again in MiXCR, with one record for every CDR3 protein. The sample holds 750,000 to 1,000,000 distinct CDR3 sequences; about 29% are singletons and the top ten take about 9.4%. These data are also associated with another study on T cells of mothers and their children.

The sequencing input was blood. These receptors were taken from a woman aged 40 to 50 in good health.

On this clonotype itself: This may come from a read error, since a much larger clone is one base off. This sequence joins TRBV28 and TRBJ2-7, with TRBD1 as a possible D gene (6 bases). Germline V gene data show CDR1 as MDHEN and CDR2 as SYDVKM. The CDR3 is 12 residues long. CDR3 protein: CATSTGFYDQYF. DNA for the CDR3: TGTGCCACCTCCACAGGGTTCTACGACCAGTACTTC.

The rearrangement links TRBV29-1 to TRBJ2-1; the match to TRBD1 covers 9 bases. The length of the CDR3 is 16 residues. Germline V gene lookup returns CDR1 SQVTM and CDR2 ANQGSEA. V shed 4 bases and J 5 bases; nucleotides not matched to a gene: 12. This chain's CDR3 is CSVGKGPGQGDNEQFF. CDR3 sequence (DNA): TGCAGCGTTGGCAAAGGTCCGGGACAGGGTGACAATGAGCAGTTCTTC.

This clonotype turned up a few times. This may stem from a read error, because a much larger clone lies one nucleotide away. The J gene is TRBJ2-5, the V gene TRBV3-1; the D is unclear. Per the germline V gene, CDR1 is LGHDT and CDR2 is YNNKEL (reference sequence). This CDR3 contains 15 residues. DNA of the CDR3: TGTGCCAGCGGCCAAGATCCAGGTCCGCGAGAGACCCAGTACTTC. Its protein is CASGQDPGPRETQYF.

This rearrangement joins TRBV19 to TRBJ1-5; TRBD1 is a possible D gene (6 bases). Trimming left V 4 bases short and J 5 bases short, with 15 bases between. CDR1 and CDR2 from the germline V gene are LNHDA and SQIVND (reference sequence). The CDR3 has 15 amino acids. As DNA, the CDR3 is TGTGCCAGTAGTACAAACAGGGTTCAGGATCAGCCCCAGCATTTT. As protein: CASSTNRVQDQPQHF.

The V call is TRBV9, the J call TRBJ1-5; maybe TRBD1 (6 bases). The CDR3 sequence is 14 residues long. The V end was cut by 2 bases, the J end by 5 bases, with 11 bases between. Germline CDR1 SGDLS, CDR2 YYNGEE. In DNA, the CDR3 is TGTGCCAGCAGCGTGGGACACGATTATCAGCCCCAGCATTTT. The encoded protein is CASSVGHDYQPQHF.

The table lists this clonotype with a few counts. V and J are TRBV7-2 and TRBJ2-3; maybe TRBD2 (5 bases). Germline lookup yields CDR1 SGHTA and CDR2 FQGNSA. V lost 1 base and J 1 base, leaving 12 bases between the germline ends. CDR3 length equals 16 residues. In nucleotides, the CDR3 is TGTGCCAGCAGCTTAGGTAGCGCAACGGGCACAGATACGCAGTATTTT. This sequence encodes CASSLGSATGTDTQYF.

The table lists this clonotype with many counts. The chain couples TRBV9 to TRBJ2-5; 10 positions match TRBD1. CDR3 length: 14 residues. The germline V gene has CDR1 SGDLS and CDR2 YYNGEE. Unmatched junction bases numbered 3, after V lost 2 bases and J lost 5 bases. The CDR3: CASSVTGGAETQYF. The CDR3 DNA reads as TGTGCCAGCAGCGTGACAGGGGGCGCGGAGACCCAGTACTTC.

A few counts support this clonotype. The junction departs from the called germline gene at one end, perhaps through a read error. The chain recombines TRBV6-6 with TRBJ2-7, with D perhaps given as TRBD1 or TRBD2 (5 bases each). From germline, CDR1 is MNHNY and CDR2 SVGAGI (reference sequence). CDR3 length: 17 amino acids. The chain's CDR3 is CARSYGNLLRDGYEQYF. CDR3 sequence (DNA): TGTGCCCGCAGTTACGGGAACCTCCTCCGGGACGGCTACGAGCAGTACTTC.

This clonotype has at least ten counts. This chain connects TRBV5-1 to TRBJ2-7; 8 bases fit TRBD1. Germline loops: CDR1 SGHRS, CDR2 YFSETQ. V lost 4 bases and J lost 4; bases outside the gene matches: 10. This CDR3 spans 15 amino acids. CDR3 sequence reads: CASSIPGTGPYEQYF. As DNA, the CDR3 is TGCGCCAGCAGCATCCCCGGGACAGGACCTTACGAGCAGTACTTC.

This sequence joins TRBV29-1 and TRBJ2-3, with 8 bases lining up with TRBD1. V trimming: 7 bases; J trimming: 4 bases; junction bases outside the gene matches: 13. The germline V gene encodes CDR1 SQVTM and CDR2 ANQGSEA. The CDR3 extends over 15 amino acids. CDR3 amino acids: CSAVPPGGAADTQYF. The DNA of the CDR3 is TGCAGCGCCGTCCCCCCAGGGGGCGCGGCAGATACGCAGTATTTT.

This clonotype was observed a single time. One end of the junction fails to match germline, which may point to a read error. The chain links TRBV6-1 to TRBJ2-5, with 12 bases matching TRBD2. CDR1 and CDR2 (germline): MNHNS, SASEGT. This CDR3 spans 16 amino acids. CDR3 nucleotides: TGTGCCGGCAGTCCCTTCGGACTAGCGGGGACGGAGACCCAGTACTTC. Protein sequence: CAGSPFGLAGTETQYF.

The chain couples TRBV6-2 or TRBV6-3 to TRBJ1-4; tentative D call: TRBD1 (6 bases). Deletions cut 5 bases from V and 5 bases from J, with 18 bases between. There are 16 residues in the CDR3. CDR1 and CDR2 from the germline V gene are MNHEY and SVGEGT. The CDR3: CASSPIEDRRNEKLFF. The CDR3 DNA reads as TGTGCCAGCAGTCCAATCGAGGACAGACGAAATGAAAAACTGTTTTTT.

This rearrangement joins TRBV4-2 to TRBJ1-4; 8 bases map to TRBD1. J was trimmed by 6 bases and V by 0 bases; bases with no gene match: 9. CDR1 is LGHNA and CDR2 is YNFKEQ in the germline V gene. CDR3 length equals 17 residues. CDR3 region: CASSQDLLTGVDEKLFF. In DNA, the CDR3 is TGTGCCAGCAGCCAAGACCTGTTGACAGGGGTGGATGAAAAACTGTTTTTT.

CDR3 loop: CASSHRLGQDTEAFF. DNA of the CDR3: TGTGCCAGCAGCCACCGGCTGGGACAGGACACTGAAGCTTTCTTT. This rearrangement joins TRBV7-2 to TRBJ1-1; the match to TRBD1 covers 8 bases. Germline V gives CDR1 SGHTA, CDR2 FQGNSA. CDR3 length: 15 amino acids. The V gene end was trimmed by 5 bases and the J gene end by 3 bases; junction bases not matched to a gene: 8.

The gene calls are TRBV4-3 and TRBJ2-7; possibly TRBD2 for D (6 bases). TRBJ2-5 matches the DNA end more closely, so the J call is doubtful. Germline loops: CDR1 LGHNA, CDR2 YSLEER. The CDR3 length is 16 residues. The CDR3 bases are TGCGCCAGCAGCCAAGGTGAAGTGGGGGGTCGAGAGACCCAGTACTTC. Its protein is CASSQGEVGGRETQYF.

The V gene is TRBV9, the J gene TRBJ2-1; either TRBD1 or TRBD2 may fit D (6 bases each). Trimming left V 6 bases short and J 8 bases short, with 12 bases between. This CDR3 is built from 12 residues. The V gene's germline CDR1 is SGDLS and CDR2 YYNGEE. CDR3 loop: CASTPGGYEQFF. The DNA for the CDR3 is TGTGCCAGCACTCCCGGGGGCTATGAGCAGTTCTTC. Drawing the rest from reference TRBV9 and TRBJ2-1, the complete variable domain is DSGVTQTPKHLITATGQRVTLRCSPRSGDLSVYWYQQSLDQGLQFLIQYYNGEERAKGNILERFSAQQFPDLHSELNLSSLELGDSALYFCASTPGGYEQFFGPGTRLTVL.

This clonotype was counted a few times. This chain uses TRBV3-1 with TRBJ2-7; D is undetermined. Per the germline V gene, CDR1 is LGHDT and CDR2 is YNNKEL (reference sequence). This CDR3 is 16 amino acids long. V gave up 0 bases and J gave up 0 bases, with 12 bases separating them. CDR3 amino acids: CASSQDFLASSYEQYF. As DNA, the CDR3 is TGTGCCAGCAGCCAAGATTTCCTCGCTAGCTCCTACGAGCAGTACTTC.

On this clonotype: Germline and junction disagree at one end, which may indicate a read error. The rearrangement joins TRBV6-5 to TRBJ2-7; TRBD2 agrees at 12 bases. CDR1 and CDR2 from the germline V gene are MNHEY and SVGAGI. The CDR3 length is 16 residues. The DNA for the CDR3 is TGTGTCAGCACCGATAAAAGGACTAGCGGGATTTACGAGCAGTACTTC. Amino acid sequence: CVSTDKRTSGIYEQYF.

This clonotype was picked up a small number of times. This chain links TRBV9 with TRBJ2-3, with D perhaps matching TRBD1 or TRBD2 (6 bases each). CDR1 and CDR2 from the germline V gene are SGDLS and YYNGEE. The CDR3 consists of 13 residues. V was pared by 6 bases and J by 1 base, with 9 bases between. The CDR3 nucleotides read TGTGCCAGCAACGGGGGCGGCACAGATACGCAGTATTTT. Encoded protein: CASNGGGTDTQYF. The variable domain in full, with the rest retrieved from reference TRBV9 and TRBJ2-3, is DSGVTQTPKHLITATGQRVTLRCSPRSGDLSVYWYQQSLDQGLQFLIQYYNGEERAKGNILERFSAQQFPDLHSELNLSSLELGDSALYFCASNGGGTDTQYFGPGTRLTVL.